A single sample is the source of the 4 T cell receptor beta chains below, sequenced in a study of T cell responses to AZD1222 COVID-19 vaccine (dated by TCRdb to the early 2020s). Library method: the immunoSEQ multiplex PCR assay. Not all clones reach the TCRdb copy of this immuneACCESS table, which keeps in-frame sequences only. Checked studies attribute under half of the gap to unresolved V genes and leave the rest unexplained. This sample comprises over 85,000 clones, about nine tenths of them detected only once. About 7.8% of the sample lies in the top ten. The time point label, as the study defines it: baseline before first vaccination. Sequenced here: peripheral blood, sampled on day 0 of AZD1222 vaccination. The receptors were gathered from an adult in good health.

The J gene is TRBJ1-4, the V gene TRBV6-4; no definite D call. The CDR3 covers 14 residues. Germline-derived CDR1 and CDR2 are MRHNA and SNTAGT. The ends were cut back, 8 bases at V and 4 bases at J, with 14 bases in the middle. CDR3 in DNA: TGTGCCAGCCGTAAGCAAAGATATAATGAAAAACTGTTTTTT. Its translation: CASRKQRYNEKLFF.

The chain has TRBV2 and TRBJ2-5, with D unresolved. This CDR3 is 12 amino acids long. CDR1 SNHLY and CDR2 FYNNEI come from the germline V gene. V lost 10 bases, J lost 0 bases, and 9 bases lay in between. The CDR3, as DNA: TGTGCCACAGCCCGGGACCAAGAGACCCAGTACTTC. It is translated as CATARDQETQYF.

The chain employs TRBV28 and TRBJ1-2; possible D gene TRBD1, 6 bases. CDR1 is MDHEN, CDR2 SYDVKM, per germline. V was shortened by 6 bases and J by 8 bases, with 13 bases between the two germline ends. The CDR3 runs to 12 residues. CDR3 loop: CASRLLTGGYTF. CDR3 coding DNA: TGTGCCAGCAGACTTTTAACAGGGGGCTACACCTTC.

V and J are TRBV19 and TRBJ1-4; tentatively, D is TRBD1 (5 bases). The CDR3 totals 15 residues. The V gene lost 5 bases and the J gene lost 6 bases, with 16 bases spanning the gap. Looked up from germline, CDR1 is LNHDA and CDR2 is SQIVND (reference sequence). The CDR3: CASSPGPQSYEKLFF. Here the CDR3 DNA reads TGTGCCAGTAGTCCGGGACCGCAGAGCTATGAAAAACTGTTTTTT.